These 19 T cell receptor beta chains were all obtained from the same sample, sequenced in a study of blood T cell repertoires in COVID-19. Profiled with immunoSEQ multiplex PCR; TCRdb holds only in-frame clones, not every one. This repertoire shows around 35,000 clones, roughly 88% found once; its top ten account for approximately 12%. Material for sequencing was peripheral blood. The source is a man between 60 and 75 years old with active COVID-19.

The gene calls are TRBV6-6 and TRBJ2-7, with D possibly TRBD2 on 5 matching bases. V was trimmed by 4 bases and J by 4 bases, leaving 11 bases between them. The CDR3 is 13 amino acids. Germline V lookup: CDR1 MNHNY, CDR2 SVGAGI (reference sequence). The CDR3 nucleotides are TGTGCCAGCAGTTCCGCGGGCGGTTACGAGCAGTACTTC. As protein: CASSSAGGYEQYF.

This chain links TRBV5-6 with TRBJ2-7, with 9 bases identical to TRBD1. V shed 4 bases, J shed 10 bases, and the junction held 18 bases outside the gene matches. The CDR3 extends over 16 amino acids. Germline CDR1 and CDR2: SGHDT and YYEEEE. CDR3 sequence (DNA): TGTGCCAGCAGCGCCGGGACAGGGTCTTTCGACGTTGAACAGTACTTC. Protein sequence: CASSAGTGSFDVEQYF.

The CDR3 DNA sequence: TGTGCCAGCACCCCTCGTCTTGGGGCTTGGGGCTATGGCTACACCTTC. This gives the protein CASTPRLGAWGYGYTF. The chain uses TRBV27 and TRBJ1-2; a possible D gene is TRBD1 (5 bases). This CDR3 spans 16 amino acids. Trimming removed 7 bases at V and 4 bases at J, with 22 bases between. The germline V gene encodes CDR1 MNHEY and CDR2 SMNVEV (reference sequence).

V is TRBV2 and J is TRBJ2-7; 12 nucleotides match TRBD2. CDR1 SNHLY and CDR2 FYNNEI come from the germline V gene. This CDR3 comprises 15 residues. J lost 3 bases, V lost 4 bases, and 4 bases had no gene match. DNA of the CDR3: TGTGCCAGCAGTGGTGGACTAGCGGGAAACTACGAGCAGTACTTC. Its translation is CASSGGLAGNYEQYF.

In its sample, this clone was seen once. This chain links TRBV15 with TRBJ2-6; possibly TRBD2 for D (5 bases). V was shortened by 0 bases and J by 1 base, with 7 bases between the two germline ends. Germline V gene data show CDR1 as LNHNV and CDR2 as YYDKDF (reference sequence). CDR3 length: 16 residues. The CDR3 region is CATSRDPGSGANVLTF. The CDR3 bases are TGTGCCACCAGCAGAGATCCGGGGTCTGGGGCCAACGTCCTGACTTTC. Drawing the rest from reference TRBV15 and TRBJ2-6, the complete variable domain is DAMVIQNPRYQVTQFGKPVTLSCSQTLNHNVMYWYQQKSSQAPKLLFHYYDKDFNNEADTPDNFQSRRPNTSFCFLDIRSPGLGDTAMYLCATSRDPGSGANVLTFGAGSRLTVL.

This clone was detected a few times. V usage is TRBV24-1 and J usage is TRBJ1-5, with TRBD1 as a possible D gene (6 bases). The CDR3 is 12 residues long. Germline V CDR1 and CDR2: KGHDR, SFDVKD. Trimming removed 9 bases at V and 6 bases at J, with 11 bases between. For the CDR3, the DNA is TGTGCCACCGGTACAGGGAGTCAGCCCCAGCATTTT. As protein: CATGTGSQPQHF.

The chain combines TRBV7-8 with TRBJ1-1; D might be TRBD1 (6 bases). The CDR3 runs 15 residues. Germline V CDR1 and CDR2: SGHVS, FQNEAQ. Trimming took off 6 bases at V and 6 bases at J, with 20 bases between the two ends. The chain's CDR3 is CASSPTGLSTSEAFF. CDR3 coding DNA: TGTGCCAGCAGTCCGACAGGCCTCTCAACATCTGAAGCTTTCTTT. Full variable domain (remainder filled in from reference TRBV7-8 and TRBJ1-1): GAGVSQSPRYKVAKRGQDVALRCDPISGHVSLFWYQQALGQGPEFLTYFQNEAQLDKSGLPSDRFFAERPEGSVSTLKIQRTQQEDSAVYLCASSPTGLSTSEAFFGQGTRLTVV.

The chain combines TRBV3-1 (or the pseudogene TRBV3-2) with TRBJ2-3; 8 bases map to TRBD1. Germline V gene lookup returns CDR1 LGHDT and CDR2 YNNKEL (reference sequence). V lost 4 bases to trimming and J lost 3 bases; unmatched junction nucleotides: 3. This CDR3 is built from 14 residues. The CDR3 sequence is CASSPWTGTDTQYF. Here the CDR3 DNA reads TGTGCCAGCAGCCCGTGGACAGGGACAGATACGCAGTATTTT.

This clone appeared once. V gene TRBV12-3 or TRBV12-4 combines with J gene TRBJ2-1; 7 bases agree with TRBD1. The CDR3 covers 12 residues. V trimming: 4 bases; J trimming: 8 bases; junction bases outside the gene matches: 2. CDR3 residues: CASSSTGDEQFF. Here the CDR3 DNA reads TGTGCCAGCAGTTCCACAGGGGATGAGCAGTTCTTC.

CDR3 sequence reads: CASSPKSIRDTQYF. As DNA, the CDR3 is TGTGCCAGCAGCCCCAAATCCATCAGAGATACGCAGTATTTT. The chain has TRBV3-1 (or the pseudogene TRBV3-2) and TRBJ2-3, with D hard to call. The CDR3 runs 14 residues. The germline V gene encodes CDR1 LGHDT and CDR2 YNNKEL (reference sequence). Trimming stripped 4 bases from V and 5 bases from J, with 13 bases between.

The rearrangement links TRBV2 to TRBJ2-1; TRBD2 matches at 7 bases. The germline CDR1 and CDR2 sequences are SNHLY and FYNNEI. The CDR3 spans 14 residues. V lost 9 bases, J lost 7 bases, and 12 bases stayed unmatched. The CDR3 sequence is CASLALASGNEQFF. The CDR3 DNA follows: TGTGCCAGTCTCGCACTAGCGTCGGGAAATGAGCAGTTCTTC.

A few counts support this clone. The chain uses TRBV5-4 and TRBJ2-7; 8 positions agree with TRBD1. Per germline, CDR1 SGHNT and CDR2 YYREEE (reference sequence). CDR3 length: 14 residues. The ends lost 4 bases at V and 3 bases at J; junction bases unmatched: 6. In DNA, the CDR3 is TGTGCCAGCAGCCCAGGGGGACAGGACTACGAGCAGTACTTC. Protein sequence: CASSPGGQDYEQYF. Full variable domain (remainder filled in from reference TRBV5-4 and TRBJ2-7): ETGVTQSPTHLIKTRGQQVTLRCSSQSGHNTVSWYQQALGQGPQFIFQYYREEENGRGNFPPRFSGLQFPNYSSELNVNALELDDSALYLCASSPGGQDYEQYFGPGTRLTVT.

This rearrangement joins TRBV9 to TRBJ1-3; the D is unclear. Germline CDR1 reads SGDLS; CDR2 reads YYNGEE. Trimming removed 4 bases from V and 0 bases from J, with 11 bases in between. The CDR3 sequence is 15 residues long. CDR3 sequence reads: CASSRRNLSGNTIYF. CDR3 coding DNA: TGTGCCAGCAGCAGGAGGAATCTCTCTGGAAACACCATATATTTT. Complete variable domain (other parts from reference TRBV9 and TRBJ1-3): DSGVTQTPKHLITATGQRVTLRCSPRSGDLSVYWYQQSLDQGLQFLIQYYNGEERAKGNILERFSAQQFPDLHSELNLSSLELGDSALYFCASSRRNLSGNTIYFGEGSWLTVV.

The chain couples TRBV6-5 to TRBJ2-7; 8 bases agree with TRBD2. In germline, CDR1 is MNHEY, CDR2 SVGAGI. The CDR3 is made up of 16 amino acids. V was clipped by 0 bases and J by 2 bases; unmatched bases: 6. CDR3 region: CASSYSTTGGAYEQYF. CDR3 DNA sequence: TGTGCCAGCAGTTACTCGACAACGGGAGGGGCCTACGAGCAGTACTTC.

This chain links TRBV10-3 with TRBJ2-7; 7 bases align to TRBD2. The CDR3 length is 14 residues. Germline CDR1 ENHRY, CDR2 SYGVKD. J was trimmed by 2 bases and V by 3 bases; bases with no gene match: 4. CDR3 region: CAISDLGGAYEQYF. Written as DNA, the CDR3 is TGTGCCATCAGTGACCTGGGGGGGGCCTACGAGCAGTACTTC.

This chain connects TRBV3-1 (or the pseudogene TRBV3-2) to TRBJ2-7; D is ambiguous. Germline V gene lookup returns CDR1 LGHDT and CDR2 YNNKEL (reference sequence). V was trimmed by 6 bases and J by 12 bases, leaving 15 bases between them. The CDR3 spans 11 residues. The CDR3 loop reads CASSLDFEMYF. Written as DNA, the CDR3 is TGTGCCAGCAGTCTCGACTTTGAGATGTACTTC.

This sequence joins TRBV7-9 and TRBJ2-7; 9 positions agree with TRBD2. The germline V gene encodes CDR1 SEHNR and CDR2 FQNEAQ (reference sequence). There are 14 residues in the CDR3. J lost 4 bases, V lost 6 bases, and 7 bases had no gene match. CDR3 loop: CASSFPGLAYEQYF. For the CDR3, the DNA is TGTGCCAGCAGTTTCCCGGGACTAGCTTACGAGCAGTACTTC.

The gene calls are TRBV9 and TRBJ2-7, with a possible D match to TRBD1 (6 bases). Trimming took 4 bases from V and 3 from J, leaving 14 bases between them. CDR1 and CDR2 (germline): SGDLS, YYNGEE. This CDR3 contains 14 residues. CDR3 sequence reads: CASSPQGTRYEQYF. CDR3 in DNA: TGTGCCAGCAGCCCACAGGGTACCCGCTACGAGCAGTACTTC. The full variable domain, its missing parts supplied by reference TRBV9 and TRBJ2-7, is DSGVTQTPKHLITATGQRVTLRCSPRSGDLSVYWYQQSLDQGLQFLIQYYNGEERAKGNILERFSAQQFPDLHSELNLSSLELGDSALYFCASSPQGTRYEQYFGPGTRLTVT.

V gene TRBV3-1 (or the pseudogene TRBV3-2) combines with J gene TRBJ2-5; D is possibly TRBD1 (6 bases). Per the germline V gene, CDR1 is LGHDT and CDR2 is YNNKEL (reference sequence). CDR3 length: 13 amino acids. The CDR3 sequence: CAARGSEVETQYF. DNA of the CDR3: TGTGCAGCAAGGGGGAGTGAGGTGGAGACCCAGTACTTC.